This entry features one TCR beta chain sequence. There is no known antigen for this receptor. Nothing much larger sits one base from this clone, and base qualities are not available. The data stem from a study of cytomegalovirus exposure and HLA in healthy donors (dated by TCRdb to the late 2010s). Background for the entire study: An earlier analysis of approximately 640 of the donors reported roughly 300 Gb of sequence data and 120 million or so unique TCR beta sequences from 150 million to 200 million T cells. Of the roughly 400 genotyped donors, 80% to 90% were placed in the genetic ancestry cluster associated with self-reported Caucasian donors. To predict cytomegalovirus infection status, the study brought together high-throughput TCR immunosequencing, statistical association of individual TCRs with disease status, and machine learning. HLA typing covered class I and class II loci at four-digit resolution. An early release covering 500 to 750 HLA-typed donors comprised about 300 gigabases of sequencing data and around 85 million unique TCR sequences. Among several hundred genotyped donors of the cohort, an average of around 240,000 unique TCR beta nucleotide sequences was sequenced per donor, of which about 18% were non-productive. The study aimed to test whether signatures of past pathogen exposure could be identified by cataloging public T cell receptors. Rather than using new phenotypic data, the later analysis identified candidate immune exposures from TCR beta sequences and from how often those sequences occurred across donors. Genome-wide SNP genotypes for about 65% of the roughly 670 donors were used in a later genetic analysis, which treated that subset as a discovery cohort. The number of typed donors differed by locus: roughly 620-630 for A, B, C, DRB1 and DQB1; about 520 for DQA1; over 600 for DPA1; and about 450 for DPB1. An earlier analysis of several hundred of the donors applied high-throughput TCR beta sequencing to assess whether each TCR beta V gene segment acted as functional or pseudogenic. A later analysis re-analyzed previously published TCR beta repertoires from approximately 670 donors and added high-resolution HLA genotyping to study TCR occurrence patterns. The study profiled the T cell repertoires of under 850 subjects by immunosequencing and related them to cytomegalovirus serostatus. All discovery cohort repertoires had been generated using a single sequencing platform. Besides the first cohort of 500 to 700 subjects, a separate validation cohort made up of some 110 different subjects was used. Roughly 5 DR-DQ haplotypes were handled as single units for association and clustering because linkage in the cohort was strong. Alongside the repertoire data, information on donor age, sex, ethnicity and CMV serostatus was compiled.

The cohort consisted of 670 or so healthy bone marrow donors. At the time of sampling, every cohort member was nominally healthy, though immune exposures that went unrecorded were likely present. CMV serostatus was recorded as positive for about 310 and negative for 352 of the 666 cohort members, whereas no CMV serostatus was recorded for the donor in question. A peripheral blood sample was provided by each donor, and peripheral blood mononuclear cells were used for TCR beta sequencing. The Qiagen DNeasy Blood Extraction Kit was used to extract genomic DNA from the blood cell samples. The trim is 5 bases for V and 7 bases for J, with a gap of 6 bases between the germline ends. Counted from cysteine to phenylalanine, this CDR3 has 11 amino acids. Only CDR3 DNA is held: 33 bases, read in frame from base 1. CDR1 and CDR2 are read off the germline V gene as WSHSY and SAAADI. Library construction relied on the immunoSEQ multiplex PCR assay. For the multiplex PCR, a mixture combining 60 forward primers for TCR Vbeta segments and 13 reverse primers for TCR Jbeta segments was used. The CDR3 region of rearranged TCR beta genes was amplified from genomic DNA with a multiplex PCR assay. Amplified TCR beta libraries were sequenced as 87-base-pair reads on the Illumina HiSeq System. On the study's bioinformatics: A later analysis tallied around 80 million unique TCR beta chains across the 666 repertoires, and about 12 million of those chains were shared by two or more donors. A nearest-neighbor algorithm error-corrected the raw reads and collapsed the reads into unique sequences, merging closely related sequences to remove PCR and sequencing errors. To assign V, D and J gene segments, CDR3 sequences were aligned to IMGT reference sequences. For a sequence to be retained, a match of at least six nucleotides was required to both a V gene segment and a J gene segment. Rearrangements were called productive when the CDR3 lacked stop codons and stayed in frame with V and J; all others were non-productive. CDR3 was defined according to IMGT convention as the region running from the second conserved V-encoded cysteine to the conserved J-encoded phenylalanine. The earlier analysis of about 530 of the donors excluded any sequence lacking an unambiguous match to a single V gene segment. In an earlier analysis of around 590 of the donors, a V segment was called functional when productive rearrangements were above 56.7%, and segregating when the standard deviation between donors exceeded 5%. A statistical classification framework was developed to diagnose cytomegalovirus status using the catalog of TCR beta chain sequences. In a later analysis, V and J genes were assigned by comparing TCR nucleotide sequences against IMGT/GENE-DB human TR gene sequences. A later analysis assigned CDR3 sequences and most-parsimonious VDJ recombination scenarios with the TCRdist pipeline. A later analysis defined each TCR beta chain by its CDR3 amino acid sequence plus V-gene family, and excluded reads lacking a unique V-gene family. In a later analysis, 450 to 600 highly shared, low-generation-probability nucleotide sequences were removed to address suspected cross-contamination and a sequencing artifact. In a later analysis, a clonal expansion index for each public chain was calculated from normalized within-repertoire ranks of inferred template counts. In a later analysis, generation probabilities were computed using a VDJ recombination model fitted to out-of-frame rearrangements, and the results were checked against IGoR. In a later analysis, hypergeometric tests were used to score TCR-TCR, TCR-HLA and TCR-CMV co-occurrence, with a repertoire-size bias correction applied to TCR pairs. To estimate false discovery rates, a later analysis permuted the HLA or CMV assignments 20 times. In a later analysis, co-occurring TCRs were grouped using DBSCAN, and TCRdist sequence similarity was added for clustering within HLA-allele-positive subsets. Repertoires with fewer than 30,000 or more than 120,000 public chains, plus five repertoires with anomalous nucleotide sharing, were excluded from co-occurrence clustering. TCRdb obtained this table from immuneACCESS and retained in-frame rearrangements with V and J assigned. These tables miss some clones; where compared with another copy, unresolved V genes account for less than half of the shortfall, and the remainder is unexplained. V, J and clone size are taken as reported in that table, and D and trimming were inferred from the DNA itself. Counted in this sample were about 160,000 clones; about 76% of them appeared once. Of the sample, 3.5% to 4.5% falls within the top ten clones.

The paper as a whole reports these results and caveats: Some IMGT-functional V segments, including TRBV6-2 and TRBV6-3, could not be told apart with the 87-base-pair reads, so those segments were excluded. A cluster of highly shared sequence variants was judged likely to be a technical artifact of the sequencing pipeline. It was suggested by the authors that the approach could potentially be generalized to other disease states and immunological phenotypes. The presence/absence analyses assumed that sequencing depth was roughly uniform across donors, and that assumption may not be true. V-gene and J-gene trimming of TCR beta chains was associated with a missense DCLRE1C variant in a later genetic analysis, and the association was replicated in an independent cohort. Broadly in line with IMGT annotations, most TCR beta V segments showed up in productive rearrangements about 90% or about 30% of the time in an earlier analysis of 587 of the donors. Most TCR sequences were observed very rarely across donors, whereas some public TCRs were present in many individuals. Linkage disequilibrium might explain the correlated functional status among segregating V segments, but an unknown experimental factor could not be ruled out. A further reported finding was that TCR beta sequences accurately predicted the HLA-A and HLA-B alleles for most subjects in the first cohort. According to a later analysis, TCR association rates differed among HLA loci, with DRB1 alleles showing the most associated TCRs and HLA-C alleles showing the fewest. Because some donors lacked HLA typing at each locus, the association tests relied only on the typed subset. The classifier was reported to diagnose cytomegalovirus status with high specificity and sensitivity in both the original and validation cohorts. According to a later analysis, most CMV-associated TCR beta chains appeared to be HLA-restricted, and the HLA associations seemed to be driven largely by CMV exposure. For the cohort, immune exposure information was limited to CMV serostatus. A later genetic analysis reported fewer N-insertions in productive TCRs among donors in an Asian-associated ancestry cluster than the roughly 620-donor mean. At a false discovery rate of 0.05, a later analysis linked some 17,000 TCR beta sequences to specific HLA alleles. In this cohort, only TCR beta chains were sequenced, and detectable features were limited by the absence of alpha or paired-chain data. Because counts were too low, 15 to 20 rarely observed V segments, including chromosome 9 orphons, were excluded from the earlier analysis of some 540 of the donors. Strong co-occurrence of HLA alleles, especially DR and DQ, made assigning TCR associations to individual alleles difficult. In a later analysis, HLA-associated TCR beta chains were found to be more clonally expanded and to have lower generation probabilities than equally common non-associated chains. In vitro tests confirmed that a few of the cytomegalovirus-associated TCR beta chains recognize cytomegalovirus antigens. The study listed 150 to 200 TCR beta chains as associated with cytomegalovirus. A later analysis reported that several top co-occurrence clusters appeared linked to parvovirus B19, influenza, CMV and Epstein-Barr virus.

The clonotype comes from a human donor in good health. This chain is built from TRBV10-2 and TRBJ2-1; there is no confident call for the D gene. The sample comprised PBMCs. The CDR3 reads CASSLVNEQFF. At the DNA level, the sequence is TGCGCCAGCAGTCTAGTTAATGAGCAGTTCTTC.